The clone carrying this TCR beta chain was observed at least ten times. Its antigen remains unidentified. With 10-nucleotide random UMIs included, cDNA was synthesized by 5'RACE. TCRdb re-analysed the 5' RACE reads in MiXCR, keeping a single row per CDR3 protein. This sample has tens of thousands of distinct CDR3 sequences, with almost 6% found just once. This record comes from a study of neurological immune-mediated disorders. General study points: As far as clinical or MRI features were concerned, none was associated with the multiple sclerosis repertoire cluster.

V shed 3 bases and J 2 bases; nucleotides not matched to a gene: 7. The CDR3 length is 16 residues. Germline CDR1 is DFQATT and CDR2 is SNEGSKA (reference sequence). Time point in this sample: longitudinal time-point 2. Sequencing input: PBMCs. This receptor was identified in a woman aged 55-69 years with multiple sclerosis. This chain links TRBV20-1 with TRBJ2-3, with 11 bases aligning to TRBD2. The CDR3 here is CSASLASGGTTDTQYF. In nucleotides, the CDR3 is TGCAGTGCTAGTCTGGCTAGCGGGGGGACCACAGATACGCAGTATTTT.